Below, 16 T cell receptor beta chains from the same sample are listed, as sequenced in a study of T cells expressing NK-cell markers. TCRdb reanalyzed the 5' RACE reads, giving one entry per CDR3 protein sequence and no DNA. The table counts under 200,000 distinct CDR3 sequences; around 18% lies in the top ten. Material: blood T cells: a sorted CD56 or NKG2C T cell subset, CD4+ or CD8+ T cells, or bulk PBMC T cells (not recorded which). The receptor set was obtained from a woman aged 18 to 69 in good health.

This chain connects TRBV3-1 to TRBJ2-7; TCRdb outputs TRBD2, but without DNA this stays unchecked. The CDR3 sequence is 15 residues long. Germline CDR1 and CDR2: LGHDT and YNNKEL (reference sequence). CDR3 sequence: CASSPRGGPQAEQYF.

The chain employs TRBV6-1 and TRBJ1-4; TCRdb indicates TRBD1, and absent DNA this call remains unverified. Per the germline V gene, CDR1 is MNHNS and CDR2 is SASEGT. The CDR3 length is 15 residues. This CDR3 reads CASRPPGAGNEKLFF.

This rearrangement joins TRBV27 to TRBJ1-5; TCRdb's assignment of TRBD1 cannot be checked, as there is no DNA. Per the germline V gene, CDR1 is MNHEY and CDR2 is SMNVEV (reference sequence). This CDR3 region has 15 residues. This CDR3 reads CASRAGQGGNQPQHF.

V usage is TRBV4-1 and J usage is TRBJ1-6; TCRdb returns TRBD1, unconfirmable since there is no DNA. Germline V gene lookup returns CDR1 MGHRA and CDR2 YSYEKL. The CDR3 consists of 14 residues. This chain's CDR3 is CASSPFDPGSPLHF.

The rearrangement uses TRBV5-1 and TRBJ1-2; TCRdb's D call, TRBD1, is unchecked because there is no DNA. This CDR3 spans 14 amino acids. The germline V gene has CDR1 SGHRS and CDR2 YFSETQ. CDR3: CASSRDRGFNGYTF.

The chain employs TRBV5-1 and TRBJ2-1; no DNA is available, so the TRBD2 call from TCRdb remains unchecked. The CDR3 has 16 residues. Germline V gene sequence: CDR1 SGHRS, CDR2 YFSETQ. The CDR3 protein is CASSSPAGGPYNEQFF.

The chain combines TRBV7-2 with TRBJ2-7; TCRdb selects TRBD1, and the lack of DNA leaves this call unchecked. The CDR3 contains 22 residues. Germline V CDR1 and CDR2: SGHTA, FQGNSA. The CDR3 spells CASSLPAGAGAIRGDFSYEQYF.

The chain carries TRBV25-1 and TRBJ2-7; TCRdb indicates TRBD2, and absent DNA this call remains unverified. CDR1 and CDR2 from the germline V gene are MGHDK and SYGVNS. The CDR3 is 14 residues long. The CDR3 sequence: CASSPGVAAYEQYF.

The chain carries TRBV28 and TRBJ2-2; TCRdb indicates TRBD1, and absent DNA this call remains unverified. The CDR3 totals 14 residues. Germline CDR1 reads MDHEN; CDR2 reads SYDVKM. The CDR3 sequence is CASSPGTGEWELFF.

V usage is TRBV3-1 and J usage is TRBJ2-5; TCRdb's assignment of TRBD1 cannot be checked, as there is no DNA. Germline CDR1 reads LGHDT; CDR2 reads YNNKEL (reference sequence). CDR3 length equals 18 residues. The CDR3 loop reads CASSQGLVRGGAYETQYF.

This chain links TRBV7-8 with TRBJ1-6; TCRdb proposes TRBD1, but this gene call is untestable without DNA. Germline V CDR1 and CDR2: SGHVS, FQNEAQ. The CDR3 covers 15 residues. The CDR3 reads CASSLVTGKGSPLHF. Complete variable domain (other parts from reference TRBV7-8 and TRBJ1-6): GAGVSQSPRYKVAKRGQDVALRCDPISGHVSLFWYQQALGQGPEFLTYFQNEAQLDKSGLPSDRFFAERPEGSVSTLKIQRTQQEDSAVYLCASSLVTGKGSPLHFGNGTRLTVT.

This sequence joins TRBV20-1 and TRBJ2-7; TCRdb selects TRBD2, and the lack of DNA leaves this call unchecked. Germline loops: CDR1 DFQATT, CDR2 SNEGSKA (reference sequence). CDR3 size: 14 residues. The CDR3 region is CSAAGLAGVREQYF.

This chain links TRBV20-1 with TRBJ1-4. The germline gives CDR1 DFQATT, CDR2 SNEGSKA (reference sequence). This CDR3 is built from 16 residues. The CDR3 is CSARDPQKATNEKLFF.

This rearrangement joins TRBV7-9 to TRBJ1-6. CDR3 length equals 14 residues. CDR1 and CDR2 from the germline V gene are SEHNR and FQNEAQ (reference sequence). The CDR3 here is CASSLAGVNSPLHF.

V is TRBV2 and J is TRBJ2-2; TCRdb's D call of TRBD2 is untestable without DNA. CDR1 is SNHLY and CDR2 is FYNNEI in the germline V gene. The CDR3 has 15 amino acids. CDR3 in amino acids: CASSELAGAPGELFF. The complete variable domain, with remaining parts taken from reference TRBV2 and TRBJ2-2, reads EPEVTQTPSHQVTQMGQEVILRCVPISNHLYFYWYRQILGQKVEFLVSFYNNEISEKSEIFDDQFSVERPDGSNFTLKIRSTKLEDSAMYFCASSELAGAPGELFFGEGSRLTVL.

The V and J genes are TRBV10-3 and TRBJ2-7; the TCRdb call, TRBD2, lacks DNA for checking. This CDR3 spans 14 amino acids. CDR1 and CDR2 (germline): ENHRY, SYGVKD. The CDR3 sequence: CAISEGLPPYEQYF.